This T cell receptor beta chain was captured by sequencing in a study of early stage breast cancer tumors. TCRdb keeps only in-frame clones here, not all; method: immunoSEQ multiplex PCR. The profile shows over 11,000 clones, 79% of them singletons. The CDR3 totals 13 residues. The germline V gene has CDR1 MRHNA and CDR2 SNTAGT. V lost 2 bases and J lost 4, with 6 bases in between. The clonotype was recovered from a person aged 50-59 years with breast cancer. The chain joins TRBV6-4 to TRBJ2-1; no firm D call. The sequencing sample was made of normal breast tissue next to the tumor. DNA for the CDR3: TGTGCCAGCAGTGACACGGATTACAATGAGCAGTTCTTC. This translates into CASSDTDYNEQFF.